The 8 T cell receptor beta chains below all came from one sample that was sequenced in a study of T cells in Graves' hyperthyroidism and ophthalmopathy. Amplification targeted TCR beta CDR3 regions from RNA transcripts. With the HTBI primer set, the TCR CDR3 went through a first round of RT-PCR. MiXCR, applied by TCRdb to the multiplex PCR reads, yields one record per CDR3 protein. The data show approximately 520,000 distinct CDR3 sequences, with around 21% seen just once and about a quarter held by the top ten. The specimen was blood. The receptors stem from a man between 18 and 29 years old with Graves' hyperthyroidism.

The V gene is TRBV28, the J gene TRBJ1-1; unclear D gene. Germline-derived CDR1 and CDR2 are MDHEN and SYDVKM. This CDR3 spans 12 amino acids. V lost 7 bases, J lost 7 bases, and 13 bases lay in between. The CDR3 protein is CASTHGRLEAFF. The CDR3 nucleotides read TGTGCCAGCACTCACGGACGGCTTGAAGCTTTCTTT.

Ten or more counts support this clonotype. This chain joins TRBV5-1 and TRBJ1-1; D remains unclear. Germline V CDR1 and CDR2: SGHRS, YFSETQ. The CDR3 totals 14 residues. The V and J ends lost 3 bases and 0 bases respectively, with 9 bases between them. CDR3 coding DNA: TGCGCCAGCAGCTGGAGTATTATGAACACTGAAGCTTTCTTT. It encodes CASSWSIMNTEAFF.

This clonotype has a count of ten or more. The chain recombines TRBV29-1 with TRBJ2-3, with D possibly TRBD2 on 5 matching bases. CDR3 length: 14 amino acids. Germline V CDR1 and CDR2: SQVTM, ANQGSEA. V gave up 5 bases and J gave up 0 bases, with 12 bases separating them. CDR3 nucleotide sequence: TGCAGCGTTATGGCCCTAGCCAGCACAGATACGCAGTATTTT. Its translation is CSVMALASTDTQYF.

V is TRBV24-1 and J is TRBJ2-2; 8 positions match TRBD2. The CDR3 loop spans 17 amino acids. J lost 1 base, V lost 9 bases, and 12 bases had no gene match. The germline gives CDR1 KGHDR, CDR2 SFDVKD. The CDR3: CATLVRRGARNTGELFF. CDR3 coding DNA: TGTGCCACCTTGGTCCGGCGGGGGGCCAGGAACACCGGGGAGCTGTTTTTT.

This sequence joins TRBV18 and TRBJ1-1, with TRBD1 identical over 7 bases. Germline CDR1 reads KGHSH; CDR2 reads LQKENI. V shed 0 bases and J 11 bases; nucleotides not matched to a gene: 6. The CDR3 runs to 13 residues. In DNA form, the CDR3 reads TGTGCCAGCTCACCACCGGAGGGGGCAACGGCTTTCTTT. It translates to CASSPPEGATAFF.

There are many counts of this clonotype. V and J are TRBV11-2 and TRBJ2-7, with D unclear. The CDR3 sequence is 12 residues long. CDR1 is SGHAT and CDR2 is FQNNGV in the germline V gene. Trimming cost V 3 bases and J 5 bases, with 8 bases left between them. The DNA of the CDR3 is TGTGCCAGCAGCTTTCACGGAAACGAGCAGTACTTC. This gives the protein CASSFHGNEQYF. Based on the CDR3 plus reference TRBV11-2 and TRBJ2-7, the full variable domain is EAGVAQSPRYKIIEKRQSVAFWCNPISGHATLYWYQQILGQGPKLLIQFQNNGVVDDSQLPKDRFSAERLKGVDSTLKIQPAKLEDSAVYLCASSFHGNEQYFGPGTRLTVT.

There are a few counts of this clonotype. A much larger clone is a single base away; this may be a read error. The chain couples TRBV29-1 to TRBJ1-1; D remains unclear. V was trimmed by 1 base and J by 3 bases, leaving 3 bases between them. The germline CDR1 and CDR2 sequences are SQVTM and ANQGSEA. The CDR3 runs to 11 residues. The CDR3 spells CSVEVHTEAFF. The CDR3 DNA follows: TGCAGCGTTGAAGTCCACACTGAAGCTTTCTTT.

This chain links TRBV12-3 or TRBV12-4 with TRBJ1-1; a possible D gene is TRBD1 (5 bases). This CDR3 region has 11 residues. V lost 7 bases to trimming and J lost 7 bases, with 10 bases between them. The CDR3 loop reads CASIVGVEAFF. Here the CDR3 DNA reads TGTGCCAGCATAGTGGGGGTTGAAGCTTTCTTT.